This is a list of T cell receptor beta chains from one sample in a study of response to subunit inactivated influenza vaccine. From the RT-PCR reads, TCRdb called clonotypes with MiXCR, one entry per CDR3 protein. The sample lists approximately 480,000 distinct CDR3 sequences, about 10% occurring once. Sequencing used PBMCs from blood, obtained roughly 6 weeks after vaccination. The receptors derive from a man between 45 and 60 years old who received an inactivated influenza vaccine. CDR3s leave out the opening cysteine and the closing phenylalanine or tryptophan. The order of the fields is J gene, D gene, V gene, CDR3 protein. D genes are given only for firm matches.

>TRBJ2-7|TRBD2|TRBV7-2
ASSPRMGTSSYEQY
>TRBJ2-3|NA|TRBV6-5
ASSYSLYGTDTQY
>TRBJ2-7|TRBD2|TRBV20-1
SARVPAGGEQY
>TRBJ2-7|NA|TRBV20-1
SARRLHHSYEQY
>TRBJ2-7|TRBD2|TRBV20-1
SASAPGGYYEQY
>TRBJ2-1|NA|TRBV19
ASSVPFFNEQF
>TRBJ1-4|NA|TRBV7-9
ASSGQFYEKLF
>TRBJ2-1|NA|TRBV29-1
SVASLPYNEQF
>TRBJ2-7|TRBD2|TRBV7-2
ASSLRLAGGIYEQY
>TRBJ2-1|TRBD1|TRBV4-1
ASSQGDRDPYNEQF
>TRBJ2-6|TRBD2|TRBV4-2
ASSQETSGSSYGANVLT
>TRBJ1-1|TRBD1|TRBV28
ASSFWDRGRDEAF
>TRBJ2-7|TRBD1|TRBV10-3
AISGNRGTSYEQY
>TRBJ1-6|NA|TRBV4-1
ASSQDSQSQSNSPLH
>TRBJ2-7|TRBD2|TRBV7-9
ASSPPGLAGVGEQY
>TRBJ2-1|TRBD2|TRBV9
ASSVGGSSSYNEQF
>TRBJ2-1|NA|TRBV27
ASSLRTPGNRPNEQF
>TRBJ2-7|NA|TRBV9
ASSVVGPPGEQY
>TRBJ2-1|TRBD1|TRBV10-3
AISGGTGKNYNEQF
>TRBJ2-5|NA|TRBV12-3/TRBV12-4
ASRGRPGIRGETQY
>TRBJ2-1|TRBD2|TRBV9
ASAGTSGRNSYNEQF
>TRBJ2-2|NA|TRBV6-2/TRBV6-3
ASSWLPDDTGELF
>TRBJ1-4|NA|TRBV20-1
SGGSAATNEKLF
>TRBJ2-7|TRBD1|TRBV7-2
ASSPKAGTGVYEQY
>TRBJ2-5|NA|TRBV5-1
ASSVGKETQY
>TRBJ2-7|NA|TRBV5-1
ASSEALASSYEQY
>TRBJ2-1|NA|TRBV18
ASSPPSRYNEQF
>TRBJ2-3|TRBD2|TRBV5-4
ASSSGLAGRVTDTQY
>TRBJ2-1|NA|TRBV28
ASHGVNRFVGEQF
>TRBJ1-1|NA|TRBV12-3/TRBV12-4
ASSPRATSMDTEAF
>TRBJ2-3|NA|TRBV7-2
ASSFRLGDTQY
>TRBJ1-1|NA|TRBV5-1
ASSLGGQWGVNTEAF
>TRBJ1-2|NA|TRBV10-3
AISESVGAWGYT
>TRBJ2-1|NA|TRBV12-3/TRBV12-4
ASSLGTPSSYNEQF
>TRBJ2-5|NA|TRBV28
ASSFLREVQETQY
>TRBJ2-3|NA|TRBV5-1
ASSLTAQRTQY
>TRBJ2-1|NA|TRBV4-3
ASSQDGRYNEQF
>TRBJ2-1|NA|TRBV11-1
ASSFGGLGFQGTYNEQF
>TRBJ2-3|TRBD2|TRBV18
ASSPPGLAGADTQY
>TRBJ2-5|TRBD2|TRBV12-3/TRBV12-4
ASSRLAGGETQY
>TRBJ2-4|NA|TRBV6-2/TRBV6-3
ASSYGPNRY
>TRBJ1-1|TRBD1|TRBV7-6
ASSTRTGLNTEAF
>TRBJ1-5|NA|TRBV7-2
ASSLWESDQPQH
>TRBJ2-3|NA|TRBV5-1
ASSLGRLRTDTQY
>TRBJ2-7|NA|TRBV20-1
SVTAEKVQY
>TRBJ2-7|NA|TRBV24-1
ATSGRGRDYEQY
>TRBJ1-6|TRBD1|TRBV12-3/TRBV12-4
ASSRGDRIDSPLH
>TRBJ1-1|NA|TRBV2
ASSEFGARTEAF
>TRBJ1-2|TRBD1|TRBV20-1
SARDLRETGVNYGYT
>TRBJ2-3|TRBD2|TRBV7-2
ASSLGPAGAGGTTDTQY
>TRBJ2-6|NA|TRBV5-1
ASSLYPNSGANVLT
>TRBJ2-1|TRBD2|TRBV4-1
ASSQVGSGGNEQF
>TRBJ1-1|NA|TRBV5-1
ASSLAQGWGTEAF
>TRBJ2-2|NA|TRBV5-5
ASSLARVMGELF
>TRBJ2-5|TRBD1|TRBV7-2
ASSLFGQAQETQY
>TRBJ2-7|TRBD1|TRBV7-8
ASSFSDRDYEQY
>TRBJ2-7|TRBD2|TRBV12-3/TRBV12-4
ASSASGVGYEQY
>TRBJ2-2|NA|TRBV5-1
ASSPGFSTGELF
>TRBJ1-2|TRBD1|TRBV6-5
ASSYGQGYYGYT